These T cell receptor beta chains were read from a single sample in a study of T cells in Graves' hyperthyroidism and ophthalmopathy. Each CDR3 protein gets one entry after TCRdb re-called the multiplex PCR reads with MiXCR. The table lists some 510,000 distinct CDR3 sequences, less than 25% of them singletons. Sequencing was carried out using blood. These receptors were obtained from a young man with Graves' hyperthyroidism. Each CDR3 is given with its conserved first and last residue. Fields, in order: D gene, clone size, V gene, J gene, CDR3 DNA, CDR3 protein. D genes are given only for firm matches. Clone size appears in some rows only: once, few, many, or a class for an expanded clone.

d_gene: NA
abundance: NA
v_gene: TRBV29-1
j_gene: TRBJ1-5
CDR3nt: TGCAGCGTTGAGGTGGCGCGCAATCAGCCCCAGCATTTT
CDR3aa: CSVEVARNQPQHF

d_gene: NA
abundance: few
v_gene: TRBV30
j_gene: TRBJ1-5
CDR3nt: TGTGCCTGGAGTGTACGTCAAGGAGTTGGGTTGGATCAGCCCCAGCATTTT
CDR3aa: CAWSVRQGVGLDQPQHF

d_gene: NA
abundance: few
v_gene: TRBV28
j_gene: TRBJ2-7
CDR3nt: TGTGCCAGTTCCAAAAGGCGGGATATCAACGAGCAGTACTTC
CDR3aa: CASSKRRDINEQYF

d_gene: NA
abundance: many
v_gene: TRBV6-2/TRBV6-3
j_gene: TRBJ1-2
CDR3nt: TGTGCCAGCAGTTTCCCCCGGCTGGAGGGCTACACCTTC
CDR3aa: CASSFPRLEGYTF

d_gene: NA
abundance: NA
v_gene: TRBV12-3/TRBV12-4
j_gene: TRBJ2-7
CDR3nt: TGTGCCAGCAGTTTATCCCTCGACCAGATCCAGCAGTACTTC
CDR3aa: CASSLSLDQIQQYF

d_gene: NA
abundance: many
v_gene: TRBV7-9
j_gene: TRBJ2-2
CDR3nt: TGTGCCAGCAGCCTCGCGGCGGGGGCGCGGAGGCCCGGGGAGCTGTTTTTT
CDR3aa: CASSLAAGARRPGELFF

d_gene: NA
abundance: once
v_gene: TRBV3-1
j_gene: TRBJ2-7
CDR3nt: TGTGCCAGCAGCCGGACAGTCCACGAGCGGTACTTC
CDR3aa: CASSRTVHERYF

d_gene: NA
abundance: many
v_gene: TRBV12-3/TRBV12-4
j_gene: TRBJ2-7
CDR3nt: TGTGCCAGCAGTTTACGTGGGGACGAGCAGTACTTC
CDR3aa: CASSLRGDEQYF

d_gene: NA
abundance: many
v_gene: TRBV6-4
j_gene: TRBJ1-2
CDR3nt: TGTGCCAGCAGCTTCGTAGGCGGCAGGGCGATCCGGAACTATGGCTACACCTTC
CDR3aa: CASSFVGGRAIRNYGYTF

d_gene: NA
abundance: few
v_gene: TRBV6-5
j_gene: TRBJ1-6
CDR3nt: TGTGCCAGCAGTTTGCTGGGAGGGGTAGCCTCACCCCTCCACTTT
CDR3aa: CASSLLGGVASPLHF

d_gene: NA
abundance: NA
v_gene: TRBV5-6
j_gene: TRBJ1-2
CDR3nt: TGTGCCAGCAGCGGGGCGGGAGCTAACTATGGCTACACCTTC
CDR3aa: CASSGAGANYGYTF

d_gene: NA
abundance: many
v_gene: TRBV10-3
j_gene: TRBJ2-5
CDR3nt: TGTGCCATCAGTGCGGGGCGAGCAGGAGGTTTCCAAGAGACCCAGTACTTC
CDR3aa: CAISAGRAGGFQETQYF

d_gene: TRBD1
abundance: few
v_gene: TRBV9
j_gene: TRBJ1-2
CDR3nt: TGTGCCAGCAGCATTTTGACAGGGGGCGCGGATGGCTACACCTTC
CDR3aa: CASSILTGGADGYTF

d_gene: TRBD2
abundance: NA
v_gene: TRBV28
j_gene: TRBJ2-7
CDR3nt: TGTGCCAGCAGTTTACCCCTAGCGGGGCAATACGAGCAGTACTTC
CDR3aa: CASSLPLAGQYEQYF

d_gene: TRBD1
abundance: NA
v_gene: TRBV19
j_gene: TRBJ1-1
CDR3nt: TGTGCCAGCTATCGACAGGGGGGAGAAAGTGAAGCTTTCTTT
CDR3aa: CASYRQGGESEAFF

d_gene: NA
abundance: many
v_gene: TRBV20-1
j_gene: TRBJ2-7
CDR3nt: TGCAGTGCTAGACCTCAGGGGAGAGATTCTCTCTACGAGCAGTACTTC
CDR3aa: CSARPQGRDSLYEQYF

d_gene: NA
abundance: many
v_gene: TRBV6-1
j_gene: TRBJ2-5
CDR3nt: TGTGCCAGCAGTGAGATAACAGGGTCTTTGGAGACCCAGTACTTC
CDR3aa: CASSEITGSLETQYF

d_gene: NA
abundance: few
v_gene: TRBV30
j_gene: TRBJ1-5
CDR3nt: TGTGCCTGGAGTCGGGGATGGGATCAGCCCCAGCATTTT
CDR3aa: CAWSRGWDQPQHF

d_gene: NA
abundance: many
v_gene: TRBV11-1
j_gene: TRBJ2-5
CDR3nt: TGTGCCAGCAGTTCCTCCGGGGATCCAGTGGAGACCCAGTACTTC
CDR3aa: CASSSSGDPVETQYF

d_gene: TRBD1
abundance: few
v_gene: TRBV30
j_gene: TRBJ1-1
CDR3nt: TGTGCCTGGAACCCAGGGGGCCTTAGAAACACTGAAGCTTTCTTT
CDR3aa: CAWNPGGLRNTEAFF

d_gene: NA
abundance: NA
v_gene: TRBV19
j_gene: TRBJ1-5
CDR3nt: TGTGCCAGTACCAAGCGAGGGGAGGGCAATCAGCCCCAGCATTTT
CDR3aa: CASTKRGEGNQPQHF

d_gene: TRBD1
abundance: NA
v_gene: TRBV5-1
j_gene: TRBJ1-1
CDR3nt: TGCGCCAGCAGTCCGTTACAGGGGGGGACTGAAGCTTTCTTT
CDR3aa: CASSPLQGGTEAFF

d_gene: NA
abundance: NA
v_gene: TRBV7-2
j_gene: TRBJ2-5
CDR3nt: TGTGCCAGCAGCTTATCAAGGGCAGAGACCCAGTACTTC
CDR3aa: CASSLSRAETQYF

d_gene: TRBD1
abundance: many
v_gene: TRBV11-2
j_gene: TRBJ1-1
CDR3nt: TGTGCCAGCAGCTTATCTGGGACAGACACTGAAGCTTTCTTT
CDR3aa: CASSLSGTDTEAFF

d_gene: NA
abundance: many
v_gene: TRBV6-5
j_gene: TRBJ2-7
CDR3nt: TGTGCCAGCAGTTATCCGGGGGAAAGGCCGGGCGAGCAGTACTTC
CDR3aa: CASSYPGERPGEQYF

d_gene: NA
abundance: NA
v_gene: TRBV7-9
j_gene: TRBJ1-2
CDR3nt: TGTGCCAGCAGCCAAGGGACCTCGGCTGGCTACACCTTC
CDR3aa: CASSQGTSAGYTF

d_gene: TRBD2
abundance: few
v_gene: TRBV2
j_gene: TRBJ2-5
CDR3nt: TGTGCCAGCAGGATGGGACTAGCGGGGTTTGAGACCAAGTACTTC
CDR3aa: CASRMGLAGFETKYF

d_gene: NA
abundance: NA
v_gene: TRBV9
j_gene: TRBJ2-5
CDR3nt: TGTGCCAGCAGCGTCAATGGGGAGGCCCTCAAAGAGACCCAGTACTTC
CDR3aa: CASSVNGEALKETQYF

d_gene: NA
abundance: many
v_gene: TRBV27
j_gene: TRBJ2-2
CDR3nt: TGTGCCAGCAGTCCCCTCGACAAAATGGGGGAGCTGTTTTTT
CDR3aa: CASSPLDKMGELFF

d_gene: NA
abundance: many
v_gene: TRBV5-1
j_gene: TRBJ2-2
CDR3nt: TGCGCCAGCAGCCCCAGGGAAATGGGCACCGGGGAGCTGTTTTTT
CDR3aa: CASSPREMGTGELFF

d_gene: TRBD1
abundance: many
v_gene: TRBV7-9
j_gene: TRBJ2-7
CDR3nt: TGTGCCAGCAGCCGCAGAGACAGGGTAGCCTACGAGCAGTACTTC
CDR3aa: CASSRRDRVAYEQYF

d_gene: NA
abundance: few
v_gene: TRBV6-2/TRBV6-3
j_gene: TRBJ2-2
CDR3nt: TGTGCCAGCAGCCGCATGCCGATGATGGCGGGAAGTTTCGGGGAGCTGTTTTTT
CDR3aa: CASSRMPMMAGSFGELFF

d_gene: NA
abundance: NA
v_gene: TRBV13
j_gene: TRBJ2-5
CDR3nt: TGTGCCAGCAGCCGCCGGGACATCGGCTGGGAGACCCAGTACTTC
CDR3aa: CASSRRDIGWETQYF